The clone carrying this TCR beta chain has more than one count but fewer than ten. Its antigen remains unidentified. Using a J-beta primer mix together with a sample-barcoded 5' primer, a second PCR was run for about 6 to 12 cycles. MiXCR was run by TCRdb on the 5' RACE reads, yielding one entry per CDR3 protein. The sample shows 500,000 to 600,000 distinct CDR3 sequences, approximately 25% of them seen only once. These data originate in a study of blood T cells in healthy people across ages. Per sample, extraction of total RNA gave at least 5.5 micrograms in every case. Study-wide results and limits: Per million T cells, the diversity of TCR beta decreased roughly linearly as age advanced. Naive T cell percentage strongly correlated with TCR beta diversity. Estimated diversity across one million T cells was deemed an underestimate.

The sequenced sample was blood. The sequence derives from a woman in her seventies in good health.

The CDR3 DNA reads TGTGCCAGCAGCTTAGCGACGAGGGCGCGAGGCCAAGAGACCCAGTACTTC. Protein product: CASSLATRARGQETQYF. The V gene is TRBV7-8, the J gene TRBJ2-5, with a tentative D call TRBD2 (5 bases). The CDR3 covers 17 residues. V lost 0 bases and J lost 1, with 15 bases in between. From germline, CDR1 is SGHVS and CDR2 FQNEAQ.